This T cell receptor beta chain was recorded in a study of blood T cell repertoires in COVID-19. Study overall: Cohort 3 donors were reported recovered after two negative PCRs, clearance, or symptom resolution. From the United States, Italy and Spain came samples of acute and convalescent COVID-19.

Enrollees, about 18 to 90 years old, lived in approximately 24 US areas. How the authors handled the data: Nucleated cell number was recorded as an estimate derived from reference gene primer amplification. The method was immunoSEQ multiplex PCR; TCRdb's version includes in-frame clones alone and lacks a portion of them. Clone size and the V and J calls come from that table; the DNA yielded D and trimming. The sample records a few hundred thousand clones, 70% to 90% being singletons. V dropped 4 bases and J dropped 3; count of bases not matched to a gene: 6. The CDR3 runs 15 residues. Per the germline V gene, CDR1 is KGHSY and CDR2 is FQNENV.

The chain combines TRBV16 with TRBJ1-5; 7 nucleotides agree with TRBD1. The sample was PBMCs or T cells enriched from blood (not recorded which). The origin of this receptor is a man between 35 and 55 years old in a cohort exposed to, infected with or recovered from COVID-19 (not recorded which). The CDR3 here is CASSRGTANNQPQHF. DNA for the CDR3: TGTGCCAGCAGCCGAGGGACAGCTAACAATCAGCCCCAGCATTTT. Combining the CDR3 with reference TRBV16 and TRBJ1-5 gives the whole variable domain GEEVAQTPKHLVRGEGQKAKLYCAPIKGHSYVFWYQQVLKNEFKFLISFQNENVFDETGMPKERFSAKCLPNSPCSLEIQATKLEDSAVYFCASSRGTANNQPQHFGDGTRLSIL.